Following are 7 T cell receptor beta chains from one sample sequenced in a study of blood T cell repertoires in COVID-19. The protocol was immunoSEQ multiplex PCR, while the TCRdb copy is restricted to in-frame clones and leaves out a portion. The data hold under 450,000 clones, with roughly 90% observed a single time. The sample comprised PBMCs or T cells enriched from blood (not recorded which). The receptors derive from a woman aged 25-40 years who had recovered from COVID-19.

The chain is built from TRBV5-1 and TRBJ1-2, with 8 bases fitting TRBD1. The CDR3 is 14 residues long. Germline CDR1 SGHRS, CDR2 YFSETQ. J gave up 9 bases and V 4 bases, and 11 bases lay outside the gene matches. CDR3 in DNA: TGCGCCAGCAGCGAGTTCTCGGACAGGGAAAGCTACACCTTC. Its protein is CASSEFSDRESYTF.

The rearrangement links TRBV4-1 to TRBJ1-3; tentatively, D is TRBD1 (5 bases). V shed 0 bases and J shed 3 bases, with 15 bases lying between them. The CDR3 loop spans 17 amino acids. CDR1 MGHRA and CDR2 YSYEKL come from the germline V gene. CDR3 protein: CASSQDPGAGGGNTIYF. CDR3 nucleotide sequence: TGCGCCAGCAGCCAAGACCCCGGGGCCGGGGGTGGAAACACCATATATTTT.

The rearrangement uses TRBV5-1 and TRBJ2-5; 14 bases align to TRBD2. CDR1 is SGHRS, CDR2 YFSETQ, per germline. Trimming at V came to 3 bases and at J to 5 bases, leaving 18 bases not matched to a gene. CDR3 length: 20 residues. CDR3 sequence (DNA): TGCGCCAGCAGCTCCCCCTCCAGACTAGCGGGGGGGCCCTTCCCTGAGACCCAGTACTTC. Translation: CASSSPSRLAGGPFPETQYF. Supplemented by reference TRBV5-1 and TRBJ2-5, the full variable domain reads KAGVTQTPRYLIKTRGQQVTLSCSPISGHRSVSWYQQTPGQGLQFLFEYFSETQRNKGNFPGRFSGRQFSNSRSEMNVSTLELGDSALYLCASSSPSRLAGGPFPETQYFGPGTRLLVL.

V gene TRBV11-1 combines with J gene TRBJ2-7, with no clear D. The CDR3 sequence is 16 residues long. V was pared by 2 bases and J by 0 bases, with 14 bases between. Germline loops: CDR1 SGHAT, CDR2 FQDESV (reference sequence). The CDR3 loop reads CASSLSTRRSSYEQYF. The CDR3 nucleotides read TGTGCCAGCAGCTTAAGTACGAGACGGAGCTCCTACGAGCAGTACTTC.

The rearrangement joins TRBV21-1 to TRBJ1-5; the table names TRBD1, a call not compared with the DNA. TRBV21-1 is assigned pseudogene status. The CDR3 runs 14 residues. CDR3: CASSSYRPYQPQHF. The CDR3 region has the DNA TGTGCCAGCAGCAGCTACAGGCCTTATCAGCCCCAGCATTTT.

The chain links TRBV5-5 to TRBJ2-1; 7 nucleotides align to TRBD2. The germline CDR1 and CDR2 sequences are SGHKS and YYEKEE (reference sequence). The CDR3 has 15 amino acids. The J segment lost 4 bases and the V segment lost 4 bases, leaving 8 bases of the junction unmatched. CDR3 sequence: CASSVGPAGYNEQFF. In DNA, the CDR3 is TGTGCCAGCAGCGTGGGCCCAGCGGGGTACAATGAGCAGTTCTTC.

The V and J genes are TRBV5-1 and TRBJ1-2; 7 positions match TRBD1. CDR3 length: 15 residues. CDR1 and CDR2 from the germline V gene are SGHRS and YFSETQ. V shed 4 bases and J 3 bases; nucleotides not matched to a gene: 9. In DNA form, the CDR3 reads TGCGCCAGCAGCCAGGGACAGTTGTTGGACTATGGCTACACCTTC. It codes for CASSQGQLLDYGYTF. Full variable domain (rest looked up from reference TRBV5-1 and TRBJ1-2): KAGVTQTPRYLIKTRGQQVTLSCSPISGHRSVSWYQQTPGQGLQFLFEYFSETQRNKGNFPGRFSGRQFSNSRSEMNVSTLELGDSALYLCASSQGQLLDYGYTFGSGTRLTVV.